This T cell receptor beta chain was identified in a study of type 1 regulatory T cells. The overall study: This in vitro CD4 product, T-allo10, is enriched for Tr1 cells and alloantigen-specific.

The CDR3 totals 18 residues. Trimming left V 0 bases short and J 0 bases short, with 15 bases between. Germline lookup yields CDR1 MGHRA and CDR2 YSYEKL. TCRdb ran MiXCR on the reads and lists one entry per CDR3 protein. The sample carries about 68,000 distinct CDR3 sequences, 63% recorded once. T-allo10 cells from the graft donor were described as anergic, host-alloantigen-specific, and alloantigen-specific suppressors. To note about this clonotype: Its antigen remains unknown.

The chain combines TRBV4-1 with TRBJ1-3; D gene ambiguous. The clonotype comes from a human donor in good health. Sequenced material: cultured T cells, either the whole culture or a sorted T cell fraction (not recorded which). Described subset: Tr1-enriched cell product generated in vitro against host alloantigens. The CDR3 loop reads CASSQDGYSMSSGNTIYF. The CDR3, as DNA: TGCGCCAGCAGCCAAGATGGGTACTCCATGAGCTCTGGAAACACCATATATTTT.